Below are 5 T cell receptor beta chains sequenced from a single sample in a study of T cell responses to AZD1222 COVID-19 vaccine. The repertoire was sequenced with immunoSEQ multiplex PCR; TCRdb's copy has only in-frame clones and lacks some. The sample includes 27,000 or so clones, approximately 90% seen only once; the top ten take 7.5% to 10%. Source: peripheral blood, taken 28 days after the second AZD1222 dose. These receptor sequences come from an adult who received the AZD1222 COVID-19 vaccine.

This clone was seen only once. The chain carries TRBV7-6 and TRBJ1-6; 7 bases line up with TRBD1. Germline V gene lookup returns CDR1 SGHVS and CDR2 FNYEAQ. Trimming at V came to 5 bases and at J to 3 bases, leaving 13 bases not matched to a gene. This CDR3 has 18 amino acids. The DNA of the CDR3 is TGTGCCAGCAGCCCTGACGTGACAGGGCTCCTCTATAATTCACCCCTCCACTTT. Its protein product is CASSPDVTGLLYNSPLHF.

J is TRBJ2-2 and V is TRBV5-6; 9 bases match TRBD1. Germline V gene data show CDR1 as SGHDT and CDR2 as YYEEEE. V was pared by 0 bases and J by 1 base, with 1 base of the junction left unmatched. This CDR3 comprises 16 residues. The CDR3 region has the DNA TGTGCCAGCAGCTTGGGGGACAGGGTGAACACCGGGGAGCTGTTTTTT. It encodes CASSLGDRVNTGELFF. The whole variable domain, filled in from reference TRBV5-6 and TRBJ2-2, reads DAGVTQSPTHLIKTRGQQVTLRCSPKSGHDTVSWYQQALGQGPQFIFQYYEEEERQRGNFPDRFSGHQFPNYSSELNVNALLLGDSALYLCASSLGDRVNTGELFFGEGSRLTVL.

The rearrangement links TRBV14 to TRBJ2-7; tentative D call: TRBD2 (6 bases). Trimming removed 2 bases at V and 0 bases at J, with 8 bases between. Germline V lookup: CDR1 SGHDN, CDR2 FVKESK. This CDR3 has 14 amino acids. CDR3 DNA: TGTGCCAGCAGCCAATGGGGGGTCTCCTACGAGCAGTACTTC. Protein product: CASSQWGVSYEQYF.

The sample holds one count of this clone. The CDR3 is CASSEGEDRDTGELFF. CDR3 DNA sequence: TGTGCCAGCAGTGAAGGAGAAGACAGGGACACCGGGGAGCTGTTTTTT. The rearrangement uses TRBV2 and TRBJ2-2; 7 bases fit TRBD1. CDR1 SNHLY and CDR2 FYNNEI come from the germline V gene. V was pared by 1 base and J by 3 bases, with 5 bases of the junction left unmatched. This CDR3 spans 16 amino acids.

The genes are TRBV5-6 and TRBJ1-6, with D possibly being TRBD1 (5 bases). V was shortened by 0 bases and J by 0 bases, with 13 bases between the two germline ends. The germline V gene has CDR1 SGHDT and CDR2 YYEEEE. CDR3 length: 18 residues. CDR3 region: CASSLGPGKSSYNSPLHF. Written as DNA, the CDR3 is TGTGCCAGCAGCTTGGGACCAGGGAAGAGCTCCTATAATTCACCCCTCCACTTT.